These T cell receptor beta chains were read from a single sample in a study of CD8+ T cells in alopecia areata. Libraries were prepared by immunoSEQ multiplex PCR; TCRdb keeps only in-frame clonotypes and omits some of them. This sample has 130,000 to 150,000 clones, with more than 40% found just once. Sequencing was done on a sample of CD4+ T cells sorted from blood. The receptors shown here come from a human donor with alopecia areata. Both conserved end residues are part of each CDR3. Fields, in order: CDR3 DNA, CDR3 protein, J gene, D gene, V gene, clone size. The D gene is left open where the match is weak. Not all rows give a size; the values are once, few, many and, for expanded clones, a class.

TGTGCCAGCAGCGTAAGGCTAGCGGGAGCAGATACGCAGTATTTT | CASSVRLAGADTQYF | TRBJ2-3 | TRBD2 | TRBV9 | NA
TGTGCCAGCAGCTTAGCTGTGCGAAATACGCAGTATTTT | CASSLAVRNTQYF | TRBJ2-3 | NA | TRBV7-9 | NA
TGCAGCGTTGAACAGGGGGCGCACGGGGCCAACGTCCTGACTTTC | CSVEQGAHGANVLTF | TRBJ2-6 | TRBD1 | TRBV29-1 | few
TGCGCCAGCAGCCAAGGACTAGCGGGTTTTACAGATACGCAGTATTTT | CASSQGLAGFTDTQYF | TRBJ2-3 | TRBD2 | TRBV4-1 | NA
TGCGCCAGCAGTCCTCGTGGGATGAACACTGAAGCTTTCTTT | CASSPRGMNTEAFF | TRBJ1-1 | NA | TRBV5-1 | NA
TGTGCCAGCAGCAATGCAGGGACATTAGCAGATACGCAGTATTTT | CASSNAGTLADTQYF | TRBJ2-3 | NA | TRBV28 | NA
TGTGCCAGCAGTTACCTAGAGAACACTGAAGCTTTCTTT | CASSYLENTEAFF | TRBJ1-1 | NA | TRBV6-5 | NA
TGTGCCAGCAGCCCCGGGGTTGGACGTGAGCAGTACTTC | CASSPGVGREQYF | TRBJ2-7 | NA | TRBV7-3 | NA
TGTGCCAGCAGGGACGTCCAAGAGACCCAGTACTTC | CASRDVQETQYF | TRBJ2-5 | NA | TRBV27 | few
TGCGCCAGCAGCCTAGGACTAGCGGGACGTGAGGGTGAGCAGTTCTTC | CASSLGLAGREGEQFF | TRBJ2-1 | TRBD2 | TRBV5-1 | NA
TGCGCCAGCTCGACAGGGGGCCTTGAGACCCAGTACTTC | CASSTGGLETQYF | TRBJ2-5 | TRBD1 | TRBV4-1 | NA
TGTGCCTGGAGTACCTGGGGGGGGGCCGGCACTGAAGCTTTCTTT | CAWSTWGGAGTEAFF | TRBJ1-1 | NA | TRBV30 | NA
TGTGCCAGCAGCGTTATCGTGGTCTTGGGACAGGCCAACTCCGGGGAGCTGTTTTTT | CASSVIVVLGQANSGELFF | TRBJ2-2 | TRBD1 | TRBV9 | NA
TGTGCCAGCAGCGTTACTACAGGGACGGGTTACGAGCAGTACTTC | CASSVTTGTGYEQYF | TRBJ2-7 | NA | TRBV11-2 | few
TGCAGCGTCCTTCCCGGGGGCCAAGAGACCCAGTACTTC | CSVLPGGQETQYF | TRBJ2-5 | NA | TRBV29-1 | NA
TGTGCCAGCAGCTTGCTGCCCGGGGGGTACGAGCAGTACTTC | CASSLLPGGYEQYF | TRBJ2-7 | TRBD2 | TRBV5-4 | NA
TGCAGCGTTGAGTCGGGGTCTGGGACCCAGTACTTC | CSVESGSGTQYF | TRBJ2-5 | NA | TRBV29-1 | NA
TGTGCCAGCAGCCAGGGGACTAGCGGGAGGGCCTTAGACAATGAGCAGTTCTTC | CASSQGTSGRALDNEQFF | TRBJ2-1 | TRBD2 | TRBV5-4 | NA
TGTGCCAGCAGCTTGAGGGCGGGAGATAGCAATGAGCAGTTCTTC | CASSLRAGDSNEQFF | TRBJ2-1 | TRBD2 | TRBV5-4 | few
TGTGCCAGCAGCCAATGGACAGGGGCTAACAATGAGCAGTTCTTC | CASSQWTGANNEQFF | TRBJ2-1 | TRBD1 | TRBV14 | few
TGTGCCAGCAAAGCGGGGGTGAACACCGGGGAGCTGTTTTTT | CASKAGVNTGELFF | TRBJ2-2 | TRBD2 | TRBV2 | NA
TGTGCCACCAGCAGAGAACAGAACTATGGCTACACCTTC | CATSREQNYGYTF | TRBJ1-2 | NA | TRBV15 | NA
TGTGCCAGCAGTTCGGGACAGGGGCGGTACGAGCAGTACTTC | CASSSGQGRYEQYF | TRBJ2-7 | TRBD1 | TRBV27 | NA
TGTGCCTGGAGTGATAAACAGGAGAGCTCCTACGAGCAGTACTTC | CAWSDKQESSYEQYF | TRBJ2-7 | NA | TRBV30 | NA
TGTGCCAGCAGCCACATTAACTACAATGAGCAGTTCTTC | CASSHINYNEQFF | TRBJ2-1 | NA | TRBV14 | NA
TGCGCCAGCAGCCCGGGACTAGCTAGTGATGAGCAGTTCTTC | CASSPGLASDEQFF | TRBJ2-1 | TRBD2 | TRBV5-1 | NA
TGCAGCGTTGAATTGGGCCTGCGACACAATGAGCAGTTCTTC | CSVELGLRHNEQFF | TRBJ2-1 | NA | TRBV29-1 | few
TGTGCCAGCCCAGGGGAGCTAGGGGAGACCCAGTACTTC | CASPGELGETQYF | TRBJ2-5 | NA | TRBV7-9 | few
TGTGCCAGCAGCTTAATCGGCAACACTGAAGCTTTCTTT | CASSLIGNTEAFF | TRBJ1-1 | NA | TRBV7-2 | NA
TGCAGCGCGGGGACAGTTGAAGCTTTCTTT | CSAGTVEAFF | TRBJ1-1 | TRBD1 | TRBV29-1 | few
TGCGCCAGCAGCCAAGACGTAAGCGGGAGGAACATTCAGTACTTC | CASSQDVSGRNIQYF | TRBJ2-4 | TRBD2 | TRBV4-1 | few
TGTGCCAGCAGTTATTCGGGAGTGACCTACGAGCAGTACTTC | CASSYSGVTYEQYF | TRBJ2-7 | NA | TRBV28 | once
TGCAGCGTTGAAGGCAGGAACACAGATACGCAGTATTTT | CSVEGRNTDTQYF | TRBJ2-3 | NA | TRBV29-1 | NA